This T cell receptor beta chain was documented in a study of identical twins. TCRdb re-called the 5' RACE reads with MiXCR, one entry per CDR3 protein. The sample yields 1.5 million to 2 million distinct CDR3 sequences, about 30% seen once. In every case, the donor was a healthy Caucasian. This clonotype was detected only a few times. This CDR3 is built from 14 residues. J was trimmed by 7 bases and V by 3 bases; bases with no gene match: 7. The germline gives CDR1 MNHEY, CDR2 SMNVEV (reference sequence). The chain joins TRBV27 to TRBJ1-2; TRBD1 aligns across 8 bases. The clonotype comes from a newborn girl in good health. The material sequenced was cord blood. CDR3 loop: CASSLRRGHFGYTF. The CDR3 bases are TGTGCCAGCAGTTTGCGCAGGGGGCATTTTGGCTACACCTTC.